Below, 17 T cell receptor beta chains from the same sample are listed, as sequenced in a study of memory CD4+ T cells and cytomegalovirus serostatus. The sort gate was single viable CD3+CD4+CD8-CD45RO+ cells for memory CD4+ T cells. The repertoire was sequenced with immunoSEQ multiplex PCR; TCRdb's copy has only in-frame clones and lacks some. The profile shows 56,000 or so clones, less than 85% of them singletons. The specimen was memory CD4+ T cells from blood. Receptors were obtained from an adult in good health and CMV-seronegative. Some clones in this sample may be carry-over from other donors' samples.

This clone showed up just a few times. The gene calls are TRBV30 and TRBJ1-1; D perhaps matches TRBD1 (5 bases). CDR1 GTSNPN and CDR2 SVGIG come from the germline V gene (reference sequence). The length of the CDR3 is 12 residues. The ends were cut back, 4 bases at V and 3 bases at J, with 9 bases in the middle. CDR3 amino acids: CAWIWGYTEAFF. CDR3 coding DNA: TGTGCCTGGATATGGGGCTACACTGAAGCTTTCTTT.

The rearrangement joins TRBV5-1 to TRBJ2-1, with a tentative D call TRBD1 (6 bases). Germline V gene lookup returns CDR1 SGHRS and CDR2 YFSETQ. V was pared by 7 bases and J by 7 bases, with 18 bases between. The CDR3 contains 14 residues. CDR3 protein: CASGTQGIGNEQFF. CDR3 DNA sequence: TGCGCCAGCGGAACCCAGGGGATTGGGAATGAGCAGTTCTTC.

V usage is TRBV10-2 and J usage is TRBJ2-1; TRBD2 agrees at 12 bases. This CDR3 is 14 amino acids long. The J segment lost 5 bases and the V segment lost 8 bases, leaving 4 bases of the junction unmatched. From germline, CDR1 is WSHSY and CDR2 SAAADI. The CDR3 DNA reads as TGCGCCAGCCGAACTAGCGGGGGGAACAATGAGCAGTTCTTC. This encodes CASRTSGGNNEQFF.

This chain links TRBV23-1 with TRBJ1-5; maybe TRBD1 (6 bases). TRBV23-1 is flagged as an ORF with uncertain function. The length of the CDR3 is 18 residues. V lost 4 bases and J 5 bases, leaving 24 bases between the germline ends. The CDR3 here is CASSPPAPGKGEDQPQHF. CDR3 nucleotide sequence: TGCGCCAGCAGTCCTCCCGCCCCAGGGAAGGGGGAGGATCAGCCCCAGCATTTT.

For this clone: Other DNA sequences within the sample encode an identical CDR3. V usage is TRBV29-1 and J usage is TRBJ2-5; 16 nucleotides line up with TRBD2. Germline lookup yields CDR1 SQVTM and CDR2 ANQGSEA. The trim removed 6 bases at V and 4 bases at J, leaving 2 bases unmatched. This CDR3 comprises 14 residues. The chain's CDR3 is CSVGTSGGVETQYF. DNA for the CDR3: TGCAGCGTCGGGACTAGCGGGGGGGTAGAGACCCAGTACTTC.

V gene TRBV25-1 combines with J gene TRBJ2-7; 12 nucleotides match TRBD2. The CDR3 contains 15 residues. The germline gives CDR1 MGHDK, CDR2 SYGVNS. Trimming removed 4 bases from V and 5 bases from J; junction bases left unmatched: 6. CDR3 protein: CASSVGTSGSDEQYF. As DNA, the CDR3 is TGTGCCAGCAGTGTTGGGACTAGCGGGTCCGACGAGCAGTACTTC.

This sequence joins TRBV30 and TRBJ2-1; D is undetermined. Germline CDR1 reads GTSNPN; CDR2 reads SVGIG (reference sequence). CDR3 length equals 12 residues. Trimming left V 3 bases short and J 4 bases short, with 7 bases between. CDR3 sequence reads: CAWSVGYNEQFF. Here the CDR3 DNA reads TGTGCCTGGAGCGTCGGGTACAATGAGCAGTTCTTC. Full variable domain (rest looked up from reference TRBV30 and TRBJ2-1): SQTIHQWPATLVQPVGSPLSLECTVEGTSNPNLYWYRQAAGRGLQLLFYSVGIGQISSEVPQNLSASRPQDRQFILSSKKLLLSDSGFYLCAWSVGYNEQFFGPGTRLTVL.

In this sample, this clone turned up a few times. V usage is TRBV30 and J usage is TRBJ1-5; D is perhaps TRBD1 (5 bases). Germline CDR1 reads GTSNPN; CDR2 reads SVGIG (reference sequence). V was clipped by 1 base and J by 4 bases, with 14 bases between them. CDR3 length: 15 residues. The CDR3 protein is CAWSEGGGRNQPQHF. The CDR3, as DNA: TGTGCCTGGAGTGAGGGCGGGGGAAGGAATCAGCCCCAGCATTTT.

This clone was observed a few times. V is TRBV11-2 and J is TRBJ2-1; D uncertain. The CDR3 runs 15 residues. Between the trimmed V and J ends, which lost 1 base and 0 bases, there was a span of 7 bases. From germline, CDR1 is SGHAT and CDR2 FQNNGV. This CDR3 reads CASSLGWTSYNEQFF. CDR3 DNA sequence: TGTGCCAGCAGCTTAGGCTGGACCTCCTACAATGAGCAGTTCTTC.

The V call is TRBV19, the J call TRBJ1-2; D call uncertain. Trimming pared 4 bases from V and 7 bases from J, leaving 16 bases between. Germline loops: CDR1 LNHDA, CDR2 SQIVND (reference sequence). CDR3 length: 14 residues. The CDR3 loop reads CASSKGGRGSGYTF. Written as DNA, the CDR3 is TGTGCCAGTAGTAAGGGTGGCAGAGGCTCTGGCTACACCTTC.

V usage is TRBV28 and J usage is TRBJ2-4, with 9 nucleotides matching TRBD1. Germline V gene sequence: CDR1 MDHEN, CDR2 SYDVKM. After removal of 6 bases from V and 6 bases from J, the junction contained 9 bases not matched to a gene. The CDR3 is 15 residues long. The CDR3 loop is CASSQPGQGRNIQYF. In nucleotides, the CDR3 is TGTGCCAGCAGCCAACCGGGACAGGGCAGAAACATTCAGTACTTC.

The rearrangement uses TRBV28 and TRBJ1-5; D call uncertain. The V gene lost 2 bases and the J gene lost 3 bases, with 11 bases spanning the gap. Germline CDR1 reads MDHEN; CDR2 reads SYDVKM. This CDR3 has 15 amino acids. The DNA of the CDR3 is TGTGCCAGCAGTTTAAACGGCACGCACAATCAGCCCCAGCATTTT. Protein: CASSLNGTHNQPQHF.

The genes are TRBV28 and TRBJ2-7; D assignment may be TRBD1 or TRBD2 (6 bases each). This CDR3 has 16 amino acids. With 2 bases removed from V and 7 bases from J, the gap between germline ends came to 21 bases. Germline V gene lookup returns CDR1 MDHEN and CDR2 SYDVKM. This CDR3 reads CASSLGTSRGSWEQYF. The CDR3 bases are TGTGCCAGCAGTTTAGGTACTAGCAGGGGAAGTTGGGAGCAGTACTTC.

On this clone itself: This sample also contains other DNA sequences that code for the same CDR3. The gene calls are TRBV27 and TRBJ1-5; unclear D gene. The CDR3 covers 13 residues. Trimming pared 1 base from V and 5 bases from J, leaving 6 bases between. Per germline, CDR1 MNHEY and CDR2 SMNVEV (reference sequence). CDR3 nucleotides: TGTGCCAGCAGTTTATTGGGCGATCAGCCCCAGCATTTT. Amino acids: CASSLLGDQPQHF.

This CDR3 is CSANRYNEQFF. CDR3 nucleotide sequence: TGCAGTGCTAACAGGTACAATGAGCAGTTCTTC. The V call is TRBV20-1, the J call TRBJ2-1; maybe TRBD1 (5 bases). Between the trimmed V and J ends, which lost 4 bases and 4 bases, there was a span of 5 bases. The CDR3 has 11 residues. Germline V gene data show CDR1 as DFQATT and CDR2 as SNEGSKA (reference sequence).

V is TRBV30 and J is TRBJ2-7; possible D gene TRBD1, 6 bases. The V and J ends lost 1 base and 5 bases respectively, with 9 bases between them. Germline loops: CDR1 GTSNPN, CDR2 SVGIG (reference sequence). This CDR3 spans 12 amino acids. CDR3 bases: TGTGCCTGGAGTGACAGGGATGACGAGCAGTACTTC. This encodes CAWSDRDDEQYF.

This clone counts as medium-sized. The J gene is TRBJ1-1, the V gene TRBV5-5; D gene uncertain. CDR3 length equals 13 residues. Trimming took 1 base from V and 1 from J, leaving 5 bases between them. Germline CDR1 is SGHKS and CDR2 is YYEKEE (reference sequence). The CDR3 sequence is CASSLPENTEAFF. The CDR3 coding sequence is TGTGCCAGCAGCTTGCCAGAGAACACTGAAGCTTTCTTT.